The 6 T cell receptor beta chains listed next were all sequenced from one sample in a study of T cell responses to AZD1222 COVID-19 vaccine. The data were produced by immunoSEQ multiplex PCR, yet TCRdb's version contains in-frame clones alone and is incomplete. The sample records 100,000 to 150,000 clones, approximately 88% being singletons. The source was peripheral blood, collected on day 0 of AZD1222 vaccination. These receptors all come from an adult in good health.

This chain connects TRBV6-5 to TRBJ1-2, with D perhaps matching TRBD1 (6 bases). CDR3 length equals 15 residues. V lost 6 bases and J lost 8, with 22 bases in between. Looked up from germline, CDR1 is MNHEY and CDR2 is SVGAGI. The CDR3 loop reads CASSLGGPIGGGYTF. The CDR3 DNA sequence: TGTGCCAGCAGCCTGGGGGGCCCAATTGGTGGGGGCTACACCTTC.

This chain links TRBV10-3 with TRBJ1-1; D ambiguous. The CDR3 sequence is 14 residues long. With 4 bases removed from V and 2 bases from J, the gap between germline ends came to 11 bases. Germline V lookup: CDR1 ENHRY, CDR2 SYGVKD. DNA of the CDR3: TGTGCCATCAGTGGAACAGCGACCAACACTGAAGCTTTCTTT. Its protein product is CAISGTATNTEAFF.

This clone was detected once. This chain links TRBV28 with TRBJ2-7; D might be TRBD1 (5 bases). V was trimmed by 6 bases and J by 4 bases, leaving 16 bases between them. Germline V gene data show CDR1 as MDHEN and CDR2 as SYDVKM. This CDR3 spans 14 amino acids. The CDR3 sequence: CASSPAPKGYEQYF. As DNA, the CDR3 is TGTGCCAGCAGCCCGGCCCCCAAGGGGTACGAGCAGTACTTC.

The rearrangement links TRBV6-5 to TRBJ2-5, with D possibly TRBD1 on 5 matching bases. V shed 2 bases and J shed 0 bases, with 10 bases lying between them. This CDR3 is 15 amino acids long. Germline CDR1 MNHEY, CDR2 SVGAGI. The CDR3 DNA reads TGTGCCAGCAGTTACACAGGATCGTACCAAGAGACCCAGTACTTC. It translates to CASSYTGSYQETQYF.

The chain is built from TRBV19 and TRBJ1-6; D call uncertain. Germline V gene lookup returns CDR1 LNHDA and CDR2 SQIVND (reference sequence). The ends were cut back, 4 bases at V and 10 bases at J, with 8 bases in the middle. This CDR3 has 12 amino acids. The CDR3 reads CASSTILSPLHF. The CDR3 region has the DNA TGTGCCAGTAGTACCATTTTGTCACCCCTCCACTTT.

The V gene is TRBV11-3, the J gene TRBJ2-4, with 9 bases fitting TRBD1. Germline values: CDR1 SGHNT, CDR2 YENEEA. The CDR3 extends over 15 amino acids. With 5 bases clipped from V and 0 bases from J, the junction kept 2 bases outside the gene matches. CDR3: CASSRQGVAKNIQYF. The DNA for the CDR3 is TGTGCCAGCAGCCGACAGGGGGTAGCCAAAAACATTCAGTACTTC.